These 10 T cell receptor beta chains share one sample of origin, sequenced in a study of vaccination effects on CD4 cells after COVID-19 (dated by TCRdb to the early 2020s). After around ten days of culture, CD4+ T cells were isolated with the EasySep CD4+ T cell isolation kit. The method behind the library was the immunoSEQ multiplex PCR assay. Held by TCRdb, this immuneACCESS table contains in-frame sequences only and omits some clones. Under half of the omission traces to an unresolved V gene where checked; the cause of the rest is unknown. The sample contains over 65,000 clones, roughly 80% of them found a single time. Over 2% of the sample lies in the top ten. Their antigen targets remain unknown. Here the sequenced sample was CD4+ T cells from PBMCs cultured without peptide, taken before COVID-19 vaccination. These receptors were collected from a human donor who received a COVID-19 vaccine.

This clone was recorded once. This sequence joins TRBV7-9 and TRBJ2-1; a possible D gene is TRBD1 (5 bases). The CDR3 has 15 amino acids. From germline, CDR1 is SEHNR and CDR2 FQNEAQ (reference sequence). Trimming pared 0 bases from V and 8 bases from J, leaving 14 bases between. This CDR3 reads CASSLAGPNEDEQFF. CDR3 in DNA: TGTGCCAGCAGCTTAGCGGGGCCAAACGAGGATGAGCAGTTCTTC.

The chain couples TRBV5-1 to TRBJ1-1, with D uncertain. The CDR3 is 12 residues long. Deletions cut 2 bases from V and 0 bases from J, with 2 bases between. The germline gives CDR1 SGHRS, CDR2 YFSETQ. The CDR3 spells CASSLVNTEAFF. The CDR3 DNA sequence: TGCGCCAGCAGCTTAGTGAACACTGAAGCTTTCTTT.

This chain joins TRBV9 and TRBJ2-5; 9 bases line up with TRBD2. CDR3 length equals 14 residues. Germline assignment: CDR1 SGDLS and CDR2 YYNGEE. V dropped 4 bases and J dropped 5; count of bases not matched to a gene: 6. CDR3 sequence reads: CASSPGTSGETQYF. The CDR3 DNA reads as TGTGCCAGCAGCCCAGGAACTAGCGGGGAGACCCAGTACTTC.

This clone was counted a few times. J is TRBJ1-4 and V is TRBV11-2; a possible D gene is TRBD1 (5 bases). V was shortened by 0 bases and J by 15 bases, with 14 bases between the two germline ends. Germline V gene lookup returns CDR1 SGHAT and CDR2 FQNNGV. The CDR3 loop spans 13 amino acids. The CDR3 loop reads CASSLERGPVVFF. DNA of the CDR3: TGTGCCAGCAGCTTAGAACGGGGACCCGTGGTGTTTTTT.

The chain links TRBV7-2 to TRBJ1-5, with D maybe TRBD1 (5 bases). V gave up 2 bases and J gave up 6 bases, with 17 bases separating them. This CDR3 is built from 16 residues. Per germline, CDR1 SGHTA and CDR2 FQGNSA. This chain's CDR3 is CASSLQGARAGQPQHF. The CDR3 bases are TGTGCCAGCAGCTTACAGGGCGCCAGGGCGGGTCAGCCCCAGCATTTT.

The chain has TRBV28 and TRBJ1-5; D uncertain. Germline V CDR1 and CDR2: MDHEN, SYDVKM. V was cut by 8 bases and J by 0 bases, with 8 bases left in between. The CDR3 runs to 13 residues. The CDR3 coding sequence is TGTGCCAGCGGCCGGGATAGCAATCAGCCCCAGCATTTT. This gives the protein CASGRDSNQPQHF.

V and J are TRBV6-5 and TRBJ1-2; D unresolved. Germline V gives CDR1 MNHEY, CDR2 SVGAGI. There are 14 residues in the CDR3. Trimming took 0 bases from V and 4 from J, leaving 9 bases between them. The chain's CDR3 is CASSYSKGSYGYTF. CDR3 DNA: TGTGCCAGCAGTTACTCGAAGGGCAGCTATGGCTACACCTTC.

The chain combines TRBV6-5 with TRBJ1-5; D gene unclear. The V and J ends lost 5 bases and 2 bases respectively, with 13 bases between them. The CDR3 contains 15 residues. Per the germline V gene, CDR1 is MNHEY and CDR2 is SVGAGI. This CDR3 is CASSRAGRGNQPQHF. In DNA form, the CDR3 reads TGTGCCAGCAGTCGAGCGGGAAGGGGCAATCAGCCCCAGCATTTT.

The genes are TRBV11-1 and TRBJ2-2, with TRBD1 as a possible D gene (6 bases). Looked up from germline, CDR1 is SGHAT and CDR2 is FQDESV (reference sequence). V lost 6 bases and J 2 bases, leaving 16 bases between the germline ends. The CDR3 has 16 residues. The CDR3 reads CASSLFGGHNTGELFF. CDR3 DNA sequence: TGTGCCAGCAGTCTTTTTGGGGGCCATAACACCGGGGAGCTGTTTTTT.

This sequence joins TRBV30 and TRBJ1-5; D is ambiguous. Germline-derived CDR1 and CDR2 are GTSNPN and SVGIG (reference sequence). V was cut by 3 bases and J by 0 bases, with 12 bases left in between. The CDR3 totals 15 residues. CDR3 region: CAWSREPYSNQPQHF. CDR3 bases: TGTGCCTGGAGCCGCGAGCCTTATAGCAATCAGCCCCAGCATTTT.